This record concerns one T cell receptor beta chain sequence. Its antigen is currently unknown. Germline CDR1 is MNHEY and CDR2 is SVGAGI. The CDR3 length is 13 residues. Germline trimming cut 5 bases from V and 6 bases from J; bases unmatched to any gene: 5. The record originates from a study of T cell responses to AZD1222 COVID-19 vaccine. General study points: Seropositive at baseline were only a handful of AZD1222 recipients.

Only in-frame clones appear in the TCRdb table, and some are missing; sequencing was by immunoSEQ multiplex PCR. The repertoire holds approximately 130,000 clones, with about 88% as singletons. The J gene is TRBJ2-5, the V gene TRBV6-5; 8 bases are shared with TRBD1. Sequences were derived from peripheral blood, sampled 28 days after the second AZD1222 dose. This clonotype originated in an adult who received the AZD1222 COVID-19 vaccine. CDR3 residues: CASSPGQGKTQYF. CDR3 nucleotides: TGTGCCAGCAGTCCCGGACAGGGAAAGACCCAGTACTTC.